The source of this TCR beta chain is a study of blood T cells in healthy people across ages. General study results and limits: Changes seen in expanded clonotypes were possibly confounded by donor CMV status left unknown.

Comments on this clonotype: What it recognizes is unknown.

A second PCR of 7 to 11 cycles used a sample-barcoded 5' primer and a J-beta primer mix. A template-switch adaptor containing 12 random nucleotides labeled each cDNA molecule. A single record per CDR3 protein comes from TCRdb applying MiXCR to the 5' RACE reads. This table holds hundreds of thousands of distinct CDR3 sequences, about 61% found once. Germline CDR1 and CDR2: MNHEY and SVGEGT. The CDR3 spans 12 residues. V was shortened by 2 bases and J by 10 bases, with 11 bases between the two germline ends. The sequence was collected from a man aged 40-49 years in good health. The rearrangement uses TRBV6-2 or TRBV6-3 and TRBJ2-5, with D perhaps TRBD2 (5 bases). Sequenced: blood. CDR3 in amino acids: CASSYGSIGQYF. CDR3 DNA sequence: TGTGCCAGCAGTTACGGGAGTATAGGCCAGTACTTC.